The sequence of this T cell receptor beta chain was determined in a study of long-term antiretroviral therapy in people with HIV. Survey-level immunoSEQ v3.0 assays were run. Only in-frame clones appear in the TCRdb table, and some are missing; sequencing was by immunoSEQ multiplex PCR. The sample holds 15,000 or so clones, roughly 80% seen once. Trimming took off 0 bases at V and 3 bases at J, with 14 bases between the two ends. Germline lookup yields CDR1 PRHDT and CDR2 FYEKMQ (reference sequence). This CDR3 is 17 amino acids long. This rearrangement joins TRBV13 to TRBJ2-2; D gene unclear. The sequences come from unsorted PBMCs, collected 1.2 years before starting antiretroviral therapy. This receptor was obtained from a man aged 30-40 years with HIV. The CDR3 bases are TGTGCCAGCAGCTTAGGCAGTTGGACCCTCGACACCGGGGAGCTGTTTTTT. Translation: CASSLGSWTLDTGELFF.